The 11 T cell receptor beta chains below come from one sample, sequenced in a study of T cell repertoires in cytomegalovirus infection. TCRdb called the reads again in MiXCR, with one record for every CDR3 protein. The sample records around 710,000 distinct CDR3 sequences, 29% being singletons. These receptors have no known antigen. This specimen consisted of cultured CD8+ T cells from PBMCs, obtained from culture after CMV antigen stimulation. All receptors come from a human donor in good health (CMV status not recorded). Some clones in this sample may be carry-over from other donors' samples.

The rearrangement uses TRBV10-3 and TRBJ1-6; D is undetermined. V was trimmed by 3 bases and J by 10 bases, leaving 4 bases between them. Germline CDR1 is ENHRY and CDR2 is SYGVKD. The CDR3 extends over 11 amino acids. The CDR3 loop is CAISEGSPLHF. DNA of the CDR3: TGTGCCATCAGTGAAGGCTCACCCCTCCACTTT.

This clonotype came up a few times. Here the CDR3 reads CASSYTGRTEAFF. CDR3 DNA: TGTGCCAGCAGCTATACAGGGCGAACTGAAGCTTTCTTT. The chain employs TRBV7-3 and TRBJ1-1; tentatively, D is TRBD1 (6 bases). Germline V gene data show CDR1 as SGHTA and CDR2 as FQGTGA. The CDR3 extends over 13 amino acids. V shed 4 bases and J shed 5 bases, with 11 bases lying between them.

The chain has TRBV9 and TRBJ2-2; a weak D match, TRBD2 (6 bases). The CDR3 is made up of 14 amino acids. The germline gives CDR1 SGDLS, CDR2 YYNGEE. Trimming left V 3 bases short and J 4 bases short, with 10 bases between. The CDR3 region has the DNA TGTGCCAGCAGCGGAGGGAGGATCACCGGGGAGCTGTTTTTT. Residues: CASSGGRITGELFF.

V usage is TRBV7-2 and J usage is TRBJ1-5; 7 bases are shared with TRBD1. After removal of 3 bases from V and 7 bases from J, the junction contained 6 bases not matched to a gene. Germline V lookup: CDR1 SGHTA, CDR2 FQGNSA. The CDR3 is 14 residues long. CDR3 in amino acids: CASSFTGDGQPQHF. In nucleotides, the CDR3 is TGTGCCAGCAGCTTTACAGGGGACGGCCAGCCCCAGCATTTT.

The gene calls are TRBV2 and TRBJ2-3, with 8 bases that match TRBD1. This CDR3 region has 15 residues. With 5 bases clipped from V and 3 bases from J, the junction kept 7 bases outside the gene matches. The V gene's germline CDR1 is SNHLY and CDR2 FYNNEI. The CDR3, as DNA: TGTGCCAGCAGTCTTGACAGGGGTGTGACAGATACGCAGTATTTT. Translation gives CASSLDRGVTDTQYF.

Many counts were recorded for this clonotype. CDR3: CASSPVSGGVNEQFF. In DNA form, the CDR3 reads TGTGCCAGCAGCCCTGTGAGCGGGGGTGTAAATGAGCAGTTCTTC. The V call is TRBV7-9, the J call TRBJ2-1; TRBD2 matches at 8 bases. The germline V gene encodes CDR1 SEHNR and CDR2 FQNEAQ (reference sequence). V lost 5 bases and J lost 7; bases outside the gene matches: 10. CDR3 length equals 15 residues.

In its sample, this clonotype was seen many times. This chain connects TRBV6-5 to TRBJ2-1; TRBD1 matches 11 bases. The CDR3 runs to 20 residues. Germline CDR1 and CDR2: MNHEY and SVGAGI. J gave up 0 bases and V 1 base, and 11 bases lay outside the gene matches. CDR3 amino acids: CASSYWTGGENWGSYNEQFF. The CDR3 DNA sequence: TGTGCCAGCAGTTACTGGACAGGGGGCGAAAATTGGGGCTCCTACAATGAGCAGTTCTTC.

This rearrangement joins TRBV9 to TRBJ2-1; possibly TRBD2 for D (5 bases). There are 15 residues in the CDR3. CDR1 SGDLS and CDR2 YYNGEE come from the germline V gene. With 5 bases removed from V and 1 base from J, the gap between germline ends came to 13 bases. The CDR3 loop is CASSVGSGSYNEQFF. In DNA form, the CDR3 reads TGTGCCAGCAGTGTTGGCTCGGGATCCTACAATGAGCAGTTCTTC.

This clonotype was found a few times. The genes are TRBV29-1 and TRBJ1-2; 7 bases align to TRBD1. Germline lookup yields CDR1 SQVTM and CDR2 ANQGSEA. V lost 0 bases and J lost 8; bases outside the gene matches: 18. There are 17 residues in the CDR3. The DNA of the CDR3 is TGCAGCGTTGAAGACTACCTATACAGGGGATCAGTTCGGGGCTACACCTTC. The encoded protein is CSVEDYLYRGSVRGYTF. The full variable domain, completed using reference TRBV29-1 and TRBJ1-2, is SAVISQKPSRDICQRGTSLTIQCQVDSQVTMMFWYRQQPGQSLTLIATANQGSEATYESGFVIDKFPISRPNLTFSTLTVSNMSPEDSSIYLCSVEDYLYRGSVRGYTFGSGTRLTVV.

This chain connects TRBV6-2 or TRBV6-3 to TRBJ2-7, with D perhaps matching TRBD1 or TRBD2 (5 bases each). The V and J ends lost 2 bases and 3 bases respectively, with 8 bases between them. Per the germline V gene, CDR1 is MNHEY and CDR2 is SVGEGT. This CDR3 spans 13 amino acids. The CDR3 loop is CASSYAGSYEQYV. The CDR3 coding sequence is TGTGCCAGCAGTTACGCAGGGAGCTACGAGCAGTACGTC.

The V gene is TRBV9, the J gene TRBJ2-1; TRBD2 aligns across 11 bases. V shed 1 base, J shed 0 bases, and the junction held 6 bases outside the gene matches. Looked up from germline, CDR1 is SGDLS and CDR2 is YYNGEE. The CDR3 loop spans 18 amino acids. The CDR3 DNA follows: TGTGCCAGCAGCGTATCTAGCGGGGGGCCTAGCTCCTACAATGAGCAGTTCTTC. Its translation: CASSVSSGGPSSYNEQFF.